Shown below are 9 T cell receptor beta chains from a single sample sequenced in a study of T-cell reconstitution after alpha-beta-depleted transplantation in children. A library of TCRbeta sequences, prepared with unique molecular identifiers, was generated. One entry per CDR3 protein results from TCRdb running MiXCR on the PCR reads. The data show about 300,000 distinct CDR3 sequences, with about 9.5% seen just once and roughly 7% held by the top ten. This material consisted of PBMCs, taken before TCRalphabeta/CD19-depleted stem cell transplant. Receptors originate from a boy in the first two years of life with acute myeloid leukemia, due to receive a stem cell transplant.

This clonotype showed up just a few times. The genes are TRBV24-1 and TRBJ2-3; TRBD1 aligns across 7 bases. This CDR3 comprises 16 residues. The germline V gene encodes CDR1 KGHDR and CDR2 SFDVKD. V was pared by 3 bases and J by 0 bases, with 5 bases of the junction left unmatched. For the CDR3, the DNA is TGTGCCACCAGTGATCGGACAGGAACTAGCACAGATACGCAGTATTTT. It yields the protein CATSDRTGTSTDTQYF.

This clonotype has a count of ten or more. The chain's CDR3 is CASSQGRAGGPYNEQFF. CDR3 nucleotide sequence: TGCGCCAGCAGCCAAGGGAGAGCGGGAGGTCCCTACAATGAGCAGTTCTTC. The chain couples TRBV4-3 to TRBJ2-1, with 9 bases matching TRBD2. Germline CDR1 LGHNA, CDR2 YSLEER. The CDR3 loop spans 17 amino acids. The V segment lost 1 base and the J segment 2 bases; nucleotides outside the gene matches: 6.

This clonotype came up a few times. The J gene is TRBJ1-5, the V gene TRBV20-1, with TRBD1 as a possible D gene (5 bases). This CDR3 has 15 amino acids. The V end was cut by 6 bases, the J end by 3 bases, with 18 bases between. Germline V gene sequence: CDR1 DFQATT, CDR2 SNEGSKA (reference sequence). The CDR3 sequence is CSATGIQLLNQPQHF. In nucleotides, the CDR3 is TGCAGTGCCACAGGAATCCAGCTTCTCAATCAGCCCCAGCATTTT.

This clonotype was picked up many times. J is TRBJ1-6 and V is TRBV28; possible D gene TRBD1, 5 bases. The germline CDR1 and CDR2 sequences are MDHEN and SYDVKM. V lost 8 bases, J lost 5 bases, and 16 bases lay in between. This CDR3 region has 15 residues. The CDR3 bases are TGTGCCAGCCTTAGCGGGACCGGCCATAATTCACCCCTCCACTTT. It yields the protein CASLSGTGHNSPLHF.

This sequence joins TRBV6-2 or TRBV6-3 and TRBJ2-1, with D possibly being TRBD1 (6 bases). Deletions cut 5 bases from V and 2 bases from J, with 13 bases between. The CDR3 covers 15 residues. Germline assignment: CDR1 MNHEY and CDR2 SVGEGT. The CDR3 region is CASSHDRTPYNEQFF. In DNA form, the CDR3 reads TGTGCCAGCAGTCACGACAGGACCCCCTACAATGAGCAGTTCTTC.

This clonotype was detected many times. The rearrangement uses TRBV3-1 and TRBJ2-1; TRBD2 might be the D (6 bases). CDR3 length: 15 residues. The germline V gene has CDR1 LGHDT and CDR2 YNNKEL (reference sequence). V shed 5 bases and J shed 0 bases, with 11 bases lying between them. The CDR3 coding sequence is TGTGCCAGCAGCACTGACGGGAGCTCCTACAATGAGCAGTTCTTC. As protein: CASSTDGSSYNEQFF.

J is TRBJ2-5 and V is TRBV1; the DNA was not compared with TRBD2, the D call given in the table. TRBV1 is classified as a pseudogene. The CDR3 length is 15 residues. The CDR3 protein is CTSSPPTSRQETQYF. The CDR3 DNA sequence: TGCACCAGCAGCCCTCCGACTAGCCGCCAAGAGACCCAGTACTTC.

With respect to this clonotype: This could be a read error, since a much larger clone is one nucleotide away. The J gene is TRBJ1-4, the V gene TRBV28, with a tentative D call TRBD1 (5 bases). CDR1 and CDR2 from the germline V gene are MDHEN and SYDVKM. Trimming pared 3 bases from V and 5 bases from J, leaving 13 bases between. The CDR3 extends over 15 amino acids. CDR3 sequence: CASSFPPGRNEKLFF. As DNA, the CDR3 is TGTGCCAGCAGTTTCCCCCCGGGGCGCAATGAAAAACTGTTTTTT.

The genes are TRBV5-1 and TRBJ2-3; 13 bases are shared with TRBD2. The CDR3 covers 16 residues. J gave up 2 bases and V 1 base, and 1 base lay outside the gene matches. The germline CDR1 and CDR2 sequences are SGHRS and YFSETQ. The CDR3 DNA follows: TGCGCCAGCAGCTTGACTAGCGGGGGGGCCACAGATACGCAGTATTTT. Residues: CASSLTSGGATDTQYF.